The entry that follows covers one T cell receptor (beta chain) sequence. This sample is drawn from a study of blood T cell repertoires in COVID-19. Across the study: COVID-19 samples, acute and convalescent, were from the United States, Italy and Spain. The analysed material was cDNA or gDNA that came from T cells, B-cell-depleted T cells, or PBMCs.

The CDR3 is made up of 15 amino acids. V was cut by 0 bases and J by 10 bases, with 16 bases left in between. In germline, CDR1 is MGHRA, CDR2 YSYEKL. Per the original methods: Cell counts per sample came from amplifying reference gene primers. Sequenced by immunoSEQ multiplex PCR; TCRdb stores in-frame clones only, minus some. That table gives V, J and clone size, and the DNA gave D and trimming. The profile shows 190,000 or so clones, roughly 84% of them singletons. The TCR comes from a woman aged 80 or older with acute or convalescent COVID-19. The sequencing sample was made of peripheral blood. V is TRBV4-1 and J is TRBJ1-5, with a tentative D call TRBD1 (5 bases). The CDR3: CASSQDRSAQGPQHF. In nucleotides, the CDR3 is TGCGCCAGCAGCCAAGATCGGTCAGCCCAGGGACCCCAGCATTTT.